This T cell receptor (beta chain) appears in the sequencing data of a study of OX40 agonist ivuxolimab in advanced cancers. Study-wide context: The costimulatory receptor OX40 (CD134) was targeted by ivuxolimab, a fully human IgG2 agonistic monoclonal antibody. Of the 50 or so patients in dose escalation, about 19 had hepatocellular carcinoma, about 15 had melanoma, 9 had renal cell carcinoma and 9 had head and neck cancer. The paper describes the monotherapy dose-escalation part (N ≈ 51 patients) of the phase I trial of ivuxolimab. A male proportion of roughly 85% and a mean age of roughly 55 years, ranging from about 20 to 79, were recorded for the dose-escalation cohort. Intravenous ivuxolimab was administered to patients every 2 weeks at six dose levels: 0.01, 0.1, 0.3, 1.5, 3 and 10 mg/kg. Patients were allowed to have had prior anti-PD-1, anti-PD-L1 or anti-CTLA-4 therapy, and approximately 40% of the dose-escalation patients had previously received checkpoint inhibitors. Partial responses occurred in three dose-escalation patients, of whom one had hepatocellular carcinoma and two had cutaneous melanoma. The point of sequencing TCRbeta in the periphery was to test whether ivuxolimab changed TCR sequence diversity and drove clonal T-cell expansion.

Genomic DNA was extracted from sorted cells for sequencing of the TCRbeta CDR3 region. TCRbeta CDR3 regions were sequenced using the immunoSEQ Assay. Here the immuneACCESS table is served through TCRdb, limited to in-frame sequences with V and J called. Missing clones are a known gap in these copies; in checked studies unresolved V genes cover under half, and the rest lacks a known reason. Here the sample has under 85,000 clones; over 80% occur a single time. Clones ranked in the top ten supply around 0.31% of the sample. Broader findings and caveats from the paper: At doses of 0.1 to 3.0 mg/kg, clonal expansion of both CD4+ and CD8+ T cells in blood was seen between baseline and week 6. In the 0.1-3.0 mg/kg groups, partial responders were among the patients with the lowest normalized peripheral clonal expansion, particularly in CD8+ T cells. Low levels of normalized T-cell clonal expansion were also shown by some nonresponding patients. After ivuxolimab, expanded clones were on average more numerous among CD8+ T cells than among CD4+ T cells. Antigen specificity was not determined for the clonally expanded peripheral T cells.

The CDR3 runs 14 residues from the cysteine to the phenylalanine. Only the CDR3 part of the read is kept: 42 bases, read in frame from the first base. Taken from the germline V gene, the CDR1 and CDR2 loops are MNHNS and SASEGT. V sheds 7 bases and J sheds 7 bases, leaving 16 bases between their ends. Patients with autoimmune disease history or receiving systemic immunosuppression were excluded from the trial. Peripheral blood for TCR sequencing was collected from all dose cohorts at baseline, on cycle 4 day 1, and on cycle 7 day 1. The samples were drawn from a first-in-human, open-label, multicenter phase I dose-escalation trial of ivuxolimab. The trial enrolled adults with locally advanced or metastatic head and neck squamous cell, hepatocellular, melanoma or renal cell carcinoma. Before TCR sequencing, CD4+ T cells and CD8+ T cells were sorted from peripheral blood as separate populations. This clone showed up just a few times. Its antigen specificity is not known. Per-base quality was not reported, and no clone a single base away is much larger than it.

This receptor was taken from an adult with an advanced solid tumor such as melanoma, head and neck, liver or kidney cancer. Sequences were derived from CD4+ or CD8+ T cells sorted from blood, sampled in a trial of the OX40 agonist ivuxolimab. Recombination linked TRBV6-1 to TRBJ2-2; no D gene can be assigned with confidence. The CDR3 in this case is CASIRRWSDGELFF. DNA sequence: TGTGCCAGCATTCGTCGATGGAGTGACGGGGAGCTGTTTTTT.